The sequence of this TCR beta chain was determined in a study of cytomegalovirus exposure and HLA in healthy donors. Across the study: One earlier analysis, a look at around 170 million T cells, found 100 million to 130 million unique TCR beta sequences.

In germline, CDR1 is PRHDT, CDR2 FYEKMQ (reference sequence). This CDR3 has 14 residues. V was clipped by 3 bases and J by 4 bases, with 12 bases between them. The study, taken as a whole, reports: With later analysis, a missense DCLRE1C variant became linked to TCR beta V- and J-gene trimming. Most likely, a cluster of highly shared sequence variants arose as a sequencing artifact.

60 Vbeta and 13 Jbeta primers were used in PCR. In the original analysis: A later analysis tallied approximately 80 million unique TCR beta chains, 8.5 million to 11 million of them shared. Profiled with immunoSEQ multiplex PCR; TCRdb holds only in-frame clones, not every one. The DNA gave D and trimming, while V, J and clone size come from that table. This sample has fewer than 110,000 clones; approximately 66% occur once, and the top ten carry around 3.5%. Of note for this clone: Its specificity is not known.

J is TRBJ2-5 and V is TRBV13; a weak D match, TRBD2 (6 bases). The specimen was PBMCs. The clonotype was recovered from a woman aged 45 to 65 in good health and CMV-seronegative. The DNA for the CDR3 is TGTGCCAGCAGCTTGGGGGGAGGACGAGAGACCCAGTACTTC. Translating gives CASSLGGGRETQYF.